One and the same sample provided the 14 T cell receptor beta chains below, sequenced in a study of T-cell reconstitution after alpha-beta-depleted transplantation in children (TCRdb year 2016). This sample's treatment or condition label indicates: allogeneic hematopoietic cell transplantation with graft depleted of TCRalphabeta T cells and CD19 B cells. Libraries came from PCR. The data were produced on an Illumina HiSeq 2500. TCR libraries were prepared with molecular barcoding, using unique molecular identifiers to normalize TCRbeta repertoire quantification. Clones were called with MiXCR by TCRdb after fastp trimmed the public reads at Q25, and only in-frame beta chains were retained. Every CDR3 protein is listed once, alongside the most common genes and DNA of its rows. This sample holds roughly 200,000 distinct CDR3 sequences; approximately 10% were observed only once. The ten biggest clones cover 28% of the sample.

Sample: PBMCs, taken before TCRalphabeta/CD19-depleted stem cell transplant. These receptors were taken from a child under three years old with acute myeloid leukemia, due to receive a stem cell transplant.

This clonotype showed up just once. This may be a read error: a much more frequent sequence differs by one nucleotide. The rearrangement uses TRBV28 and TRBJ2-7; the D is unclear. Germline V lookup: CDR1 MDHEN, CDR2 SYDVKM. This CDR3 has 12 residues. CDR3 residues: CATSPPDYEQYF. The CDR3 nucleotides are TGTGCCACCAGTCCTCCAGACTACGAGCAGTACTTC.

This clonotype has just a few counts. This sequence joins TRBV15 and TRBJ1-1, with a possible D match to TRBD1 (5 bases). Germline V lookup: CDR1 LNHNV, CDR2 YYDKDF (reference sequence). The V end was cut by 6 bases, the J end by 4 bases, with 15 bases between. CDR3 length: 14 amino acids. In DNA, the CDR3 is TGTGCCACCAGGGGAGTGGGGCTTACCACTGAAGCTTTCTTT. Its translation: CATRGVGLTTEAFF.

This chain connects TRBV5-1 to TRBJ2-5; 12 nucleotides line up with TRBD2. V trimming: 0 bases; J trimming: 5 bases; junction bases outside the gene matches: 17. This CDR3 comprises 20 residues. Germline V gene lookup returns CDR1 SGHRS and CDR2 YFSETQ. CDR3 nucleotides: TGCGCCAGCAGCTTGGCCCCTTCTAGCGGGGGGGCAGCTGGTATCGAGACCCAGTACTTC. Amino acid sequence: CASSLAPSSGGAAGIETQYF.

About this clonotype: Mismatch with germline at one junction end may stem from a read error. The chain carries TRBV11-2 and TRBJ1-1, with D maybe TRBD1 (5 bases). This CDR3 spans 14 amino acids. Germline V gives CDR1 SGHAT, CDR2 FQNNGV. The CDR3 nucleotides read TGTGCCAGCAGCTTAGCCCAGGGCTACACTGAAGCTGTCTTT. Encoded protein: CASSLAQGYTEAVF.

Ten or more counts support this clonotype. The genes are TRBV10-3 and TRBJ2-5; 7 positions agree with TRBD2. CDR1 and CDR2 (germline): ENHRY, SYGVKD. The junction had 6 bases not matched to a gene; V was cut back by 3 bases and J by 5 bases. This CDR3 has 14 residues. The CDR3 protein is CAISDGLGLETQYF. In DNA, the CDR3 is TGTGCCATCAGTGATGGACTAGGTCTCGAGACCCAGTACTTC.

The rearrangement uses TRBV7-2 and TRBJ1-2, with unresolved D. The V gene's germline CDR1 is SGHTA and CDR2 FQGNSA. The CDR3 contains 14 residues. Trimming stripped 2 bases from V and 5 bases from J, with 12 bases between. CDR3 nucleotides: TGTGCCAGCAGCTTATCAGAGGGTTCTTATGGCTACACCTTC. Its translation: CASSLSEGSYGYTF.

Many counts were recorded for this clonotype. The V call is TRBV12-3 or TRBV12-4, the J call TRBJ1-4; D unresolved. The CDR3 length is 15 residues. V was shortened by 7 bases and J by 0 bases, with 12 bases between the two germline ends. CDR3 bases: TGTGCCAGCACCACTATCATCGCAACTAATGAAAAACTGTTTTTT. This gives the protein CASTTIIATNEKLFF.

This clonotype has at least ten counts. This chain joins TRBV15 and TRBJ1-5, with D unresolved. CDR1 is LNHNV and CDR2 is YYDKDF in the germline V gene (reference sequence). V lost 0 bases and J lost 0, with 6 bases in between. This CDR3 has 15 residues. The CDR3 region has the DNA TGTGCCACCAGCAGAGACGGGTATAGCAATCAGCCCCAGCATTTT. Translation gives CATSRDGYSNQPQHF.

This clonotype has a count of ten or more. This chain joins TRBV12-3 or TRBV12-4 and TRBJ1-5; 7 nucleotides agree with TRBD1. V shed 3 bases, J shed 3 bases, and the junction held 5 bases outside the gene matches. This CDR3 is built from 15 residues. CDR3 bases: TGTGCCAGCAGTTTCCCTGGGACAGTCAATCAGCCCCAGCATTTT. The encoded protein is CASSFPGTVNQPQHF.

At least ten counts were recorded for this clonotype. The rearrangement links TRBV5-1 to TRBJ2-1; either TRBD1 or TRBD2 may supply D (6 bases each). The V end lost 4 bases, the J end lost 4 bases, and 15 bases lay between the germline ends. Germline CDR1 reads SGHRS; CDR2 reads YFSETQ. The CDR3 has 15 amino acids. This chain's CDR3 is CASSHPGAEYNEQFF. Written as DNA, the CDR3 is TGCGCCAGCAGCCACCCGGGGGCTGAATACAATGAGCAGTTCTTC.

At least ten counts were recorded for this clonotype. This chain connects TRBV6-2 or TRBV6-3 to TRBJ2-3; a possible D gene is TRBD2 (5 bases). The germline CDR1 and CDR2 sequences are MNHEY and SVGEGT. V was cut by 6 bases and J by 6 bases, with 7 bases left in between. The CDR3 has 11 amino acids. CDR3 region: CASRTRDTQYF. CDR3 DNA: TGTGCCAGCAGAACTAGGGATACGCAGTATTTT.

In this sample, this clonotype turned up many times. The chain employs TRBV28 and TRBJ2-1; 7 nucleotides line up with TRBD2. In germline, CDR1 is MDHEN, CDR2 SYDVKM. The CDR3 extends over 15 amino acids. J was trimmed by 4 bases and V by 5 bases; bases with no gene match: 8. The DNA for the CDR3 is TGTGCCAGCAGTGGTTTCGAGGGAGGGTACAATGAGCAGTTCTTC. It yields the protein CASSGFEGGYNEQFF.

This clonotype appeared a few times. The chain links TRBV14 to TRBJ2-7, with TRBD2 matching 10 bases. The CDR3 has 13 amino acids. Germline V gene sequence: CDR1 SGHDN, CDR2 FVKESK. V dropped 6 bases and J dropped 7; count of bases not matched to a gene: 6. CDR3 sequence reads: CASRPAGGGEQYF. The CDR3 DNA reads TGTGCCAGCAGGCCAGCGGGAGGGGGAGAGCAGTACTTC.

Of note for this clonotype: Germline and junction disagree at one end, which may indicate a read error. The chain combines TRBV28 with TRBJ2-2, with 11 bases fitting TRBD1. CDR1 is MDHEN and CDR2 is SYDVKM in the germline V gene. There are 16 residues in the CDR3. This chain's CDR3 is CASSLWGQGGTGELFF. CDR3 sequence (DNA): TGTGCCAGCAGTCTATGGGGACAGGGGGGGACCGGGGAGCTGTTTTTT. The whole variable domain, filled in from reference TRBV28 and TRBJ2-2, reads DVKVTQSSRYLVKRTGEKVFLECVQDMDHENMFWYRQDPGLGLRLIYFSYDVKMKEKGDIPEGYSVSREKKERFSLILESASTNQTSMYLCASSLWGQGGTGELFFGEGSRLTVL.